These 30 T cell receptor beta chains were all obtained from the same sample, sequenced in a study of OX40 agonist ivuxolimab in advanced cancers. Only in-frame clones appear in the TCRdb table, and some are missing; sequencing was by immunoSEQ multiplex PCR. The repertoire holds some 76,000 clones, with 80% to 95% as singletons. Material: CD4+ or CD8+ T cells sorted from blood, obtained in a trial of the OX40 agonist ivuxolimab. The receptors shown here come from an adult with an advanced solid tumor such as melanoma, head and neck, liver or kidney cancer.

V usage is TRBV9 and J usage is TRBJ2-1; the D gene is possibly TRBD1 (5 bases). The V gene lost 3 bases and the J gene lost 0 bases, with 13 bases spanning the gap. The CDR3 consists of 16 residues. CDR1 SGDLS and CDR2 YYNGEE come from the germline V gene. Here the CDR3 DNA reads TGTGCCAGCAGCGGAGGTGGGGCCCCCTCCTACAATGAGCAGTTCTTC. The encoded protein is CASSGGGAPSYNEQFF.

The genes are TRBV7-2 and TRBJ1-4; TRBD1 might be the D (5 bases). CDR1 is SGHTA, CDR2 FQGNSA, per germline. The CDR3 runs 15 residues. Trimming took off 3 bases at V and 2 bases at J, with 10 bases between the two ends. The CDR3 DNA sequence: TGTGCCAGCAGCTTGGTGGGACTGACTAATGAAAAACTGTTTTTT. This sequence encodes CASSLVGLTNEKLFF.

The J gene is TRBJ2-5, the V gene TRBV10-3, with 11 bases fitting TRBD2. V was pared by 2 bases and J by 5 bases, with 4 bases of the junction left unmatched. Germline CDR1 ENHRY, CDR2 SYGVKD. This CDR3 has 15 amino acids. CDR3 nucleotide sequence: TGTGCCATCAGTGAGACTAGCGGGGGCAGGGAGACCCAGTACTTC. It is translated as CAISETSGGRETQYF.

This rearrangement joins TRBV7-3 to TRBJ1-1; D gene unclear. Between the trimmed V and J ends, which lost 2 bases and 11 bases, there was a span of 12 bases. The CDR3 spans 12 residues. From germline, CDR1 is SGHTA and CDR2 FQGTGA. This CDR3 reads CASSLGIYKAFF. The CDR3 DNA reads as TGTGCCAGCAGCTTAGGAATCTACAAGGCTTTCTTT.

The chain is built from TRBV7-2 and TRBJ2-7; D is ambiguous. The CDR3 length is 13 residues. The V gene lost 0 bases and the J gene lost 3 bases, with 6 bases spanning the gap. Germline V gene data show CDR1 as SGHTA and CDR2 as FQGNSA. CDR3 in DNA: TGTGCCAGCAGCTTAGCGCTTCACTACGAGCAGTACTTC. Its translation: CASSLALHYEQYF. Drawing the rest from reference TRBV7-2 and TRBJ2-7, the complete variable domain is GAGVSQSPSNKVTEKGKDVELRCDPISGHTALYWYRQSLGQGLEFLIYFQGNSAPDKSGLPSDRFSAERTGGSVSTLTIQRTQQEDSAVYLCASSLALHYEQYFGPGTRLTVT.

This clone was detected only a few times. CDR3 in DNA: TGTGCCAGTAAACGCAACGGGGGTCGGAATTCACCCCTCCACTTT. It codes for CASKRNGGRNSPLHF. This chain links TRBV19 with TRBJ1-6; possible D gene TRBD1, 5 bases. Looked up from germline, CDR1 is LNHDA and CDR2 is SQIVND (reference sequence). The CDR3 has 15 residues. V lost 7 bases and J lost 7, with 17 bases in between. Supplemented by reference TRBV19 and TRBJ1-6, the full variable domain reads DGGITQSPKYLFRKEGQNVTLSCEQNLNHDAMYWYRQDPGQGLRLIYYSQIVNDFQKGDIAEGYSVSREKKESFPLTVTSAQKNPTAFYLCASKRNGGRNSPLHFGNGTRLTVT.

This chain links TRBV7-6 with TRBJ2-3; D unresolved. From germline, CDR1 is SGHVS and CDR2 FNYEAQ. The CDR3 consists of 15 residues. Between the trimmed V and J ends, which lost 0 bases and 5 bases, there was a span of 12 bases. The CDR3 reads CASSLAVSLGDTQYF. CDR3 nucleotides: TGTGCCAGCAGCTTAGCGGTTTCCCTAGGAGATACGCAGTATTTT.

The chain's CDR3 is CASSPWTGGPNEAFF. The CDR3 DNA follows: TGTGCCAGCAGTCCGTGGACAGGGGGCCCCAATGAAGCTTTCTTT. The V call is TRBV6-1, the J call TRBJ1-1, with 11 bases matching TRBD1. Germline V lookup: CDR1 MNHNS, CDR2 SASEGT. Unmatched junction bases numbered 9, after V lost 5 bases and J lost 7 bases. The CDR3 consists of 15 residues.

The chain carries TRBV7-6 and TRBJ2-7; 10 bases map to TRBD1. The germline V gene has CDR1 SGHVS and CDR2 FNYEAQ. V trimming: 0 bases; J trimming: 6 bases; junction bases outside the gene matches: 5. The length of the CDR3 is 15 residues. DNA of the CDR3: TGTGCCAGCAGCTTAGCGTGGGGGACAGGGGTCGAGCAGTACTTC. This sequence encodes CASSLAWGTGVEQYF.

The chain uses TRBV27 and TRBJ2-3, with TRBD2 as a possible D gene (6 bases). The germline CDR1 and CDR2 sequences are MNHEY and SMNVEV (reference sequence). The CDR3 runs 16 residues. V was shortened by 5 bases and J by 0 bases, with 15 bases between the two germline ends. In nucleotides, the CDR3 is TGTGCCAGCAGTCCCAGGACTATTTCTAGCACAGATACGCAGTATTTT. Encoded protein: CASSPRTISSTDTQYF.

The chain combines TRBV12-5 with TRBJ2-3; 9 bases are a match to TRBD1. The CDR3 consists of 15 residues. Germline loops: CDR1 LGHNT, CDR2 FRNRAP. V was clipped by 6 bases and J by 2 bases; unmatched bases: 6. The CDR3 is CASGPTGGITDTQYF. CDR3 DNA: TGTGCTAGTGGACCGACAGGGGGAATCACAGATACGCAGTATTTT.

This clone has just one count. The chain employs TRBV9 and TRBJ2-7; 8 nucleotides match TRBD1. The CDR3 loop spans 14 amino acids. The trim removed 4 bases at V and 4 bases at J, leaving 7 bases unmatched. The germline V gene encodes CDR1 SGDLS and CDR2 YYNGEE. In DNA form, the CDR3 reads TGTGCCAGCAGCTTCGGACAGGGAGATTACGAGCAGTACTTC. It translates to CASSFGQGDYEQYF.

This rearrangement joins TRBV13 to TRBJ2-1; tentatively, D is TRBD1 (6 bases). Germline lookup yields CDR1 PRHDT and CDR2 FYEKMQ (reference sequence). V lost 5 bases and J 5 bases, leaving 10 bases between the germline ends. The CDR3 is made up of 13 amino acids. The CDR3 DNA follows: TGTGCCAGCAGCCCTGCAGGGGACAATGAGCAGTTCTTC. Translated: CASSPAGDNEQFF.

The chain couples TRBV4-3 to TRBJ2-1; TRBD2 might be the D (7 bases). The CDR3 runs to 15 residues. From germline, CDR1 is LGHNA and CDR2 YSLEER. Trimming removed 0 bases from V and 8 bases from J, with 14 bases in between. CDR3 residues: CASSQDRGGSYEQFF. CDR3 DNA sequence: TGCGCCAGCAGCCAAGATAGGGGGGGGAGCTATGAGCAGTTCTTC.

The chain has TRBV11-2 and TRBJ1-1; TRBD1 aligns across 7 bases. The CDR3 covers 16 residues. V was pared by 1 base and J by 2 bases, with 7 bases of the junction left unmatched. The germline CDR1 and CDR2 sequences are SGHAT and FQNNGV. CDR3 in amino acids: CASSLAPTGHNTEAFF. CDR3 sequence (DNA): TGTGCCAGCAGCTTAGCCCCGACAGGGCATAACACTGAAGCTTTCTTT.

The rearrangement links TRBV6-5 to TRBJ2-7; possible D gene TRBD1, 6 bases. The length of the CDR3 is 15 residues. Trimming pared 2 bases from V and 0 bases from J, leaving 11 bases between. The germline V gene has CDR1 MNHEY and CDR2 SVGAGI. CDR3 amino acids: CASSYDQGSSYEQYF. The DNA for the CDR3 is TGTGCCAGCAGTTACGATCAGGGGAGCTCCTACGAGCAGTACTTC.

The chain joins TRBV7-3 to TRBJ2-5, with D maybe TRBD2 (5 bases). Germline CDR1 reads SGHTA; CDR2 reads FQGTGA. The CDR3 totals 13 residues. V was pared by 2 bases and J by 7 bases, with 11 bases between. CDR3 loop: CASSLDGMGTQYF. Written as DNA, the CDR3 is TGTGCCAGCAGCTTAGACGGGATGGGGACCCAGTACTTC. Full variable domain (rest looked up from reference TRBV7-3 and TRBJ2-5): GAGVSQTPSNKVTEKGKYVELRCDPISGHTALYWYRQSLGQGPEFLIYFQGTGAADDSGLPNDRFFAVRPEGSVSTLKIQRTERGDSAVYLCASSLDGMGTQYFGPGTRLLVL.

The V call is TRBV27, the J call TRBJ2-2; 10 bases line up with TRBD2. V shed 4 bases and J 1 base; nucleotides not matched to a gene: 3. Germline V gene sequence: CDR1 MNHEY, CDR2 SMNVEV (reference sequence). This CDR3 has 16 amino acids. The CDR3 here is CASSYIAGGNTGELFF. The DNA for the CDR3 is TGTGCCAGCAGTTATATAGCGGGGGGGAACACCGGGGAGCTGTTTTTT.

The chain links TRBV29-1 to TRBJ1-2, with a possible D match to TRBD1 (6 bases). CDR1 SQVTM and CDR2 ANQGSEA come from the germline V gene. The CDR3 extends over 15 amino acids. Trimming shortened V by 0 bases and J by 4 bases, and 15 bases separated the two germline ends. The chain's CDR3 is CSVEDWRGASYGYTF. CDR3 sequence (DNA): TGCAGCGTTGAAGATTGGCGGGGGGCTTCCTATGGCTACACCTTC. Full variable domain (remainder filled in from reference TRBV29-1 and TRBJ1-2): SAVISQKPSRDICQRGTSLTIQCQVDSQVTMMFWYRQQPGQSLTLIATANQGSEATYESGFVIDKFPISRPNLTFSTLTVSNMSPEDSSIYLCSVEDWRGASYGYTFGSGTRLTVV.

The chain joins TRBV5-4 to TRBJ1-6; D unclear. The CDR3 sequence is 13 residues long. The V and J ends lost 0 bases and 9 bases respectively, with 7 bases between them. The germline V gene encodes CDR1 SGHNT and CDR2 YYREEE (reference sequence). DNA of the CDR3: TGTGCCAGCAGCTTGGGAGGAGGTTCACCCCTCCACTTT. It is translated as CASSLGGGSPLHF.

This clone has only one observation. V and J are TRBV7-9 and TRBJ2-5; TRBD2 matches 13 bases. Germline CDR1 reads SEHNR; CDR2 reads FQNEAQ (reference sequence). The CDR3 totals 17 residues. J was trimmed by 1 base and V by 5 bases; bases with no gene match: 7. The CDR3: CASSGTGTSGVQETQYF. The CDR3 coding sequence is TGTGCCAGCAGCGGAACCGGGACTAGCGGGGTCCAAGAGACCCAGTACTTC.

A single count supports this clone. This chain connects TRBV7-6 to TRBJ2-3; D is possibly TRBD1 or TRBD2 (6 bases each). Germline lookup yields CDR1 SGHVS and CDR2 FNYEAQ. The CDR3 totals 16 residues. V was pared by 1 base and J by 7 bases, with 18 bases between. The CDR3 DNA follows: TGTGCCAGCAGCTTAGAGTGGGGGGCGAACGGAAATACGCAGTATTTT. This translates into CASSLEWGANGNTQYF.

The V call is TRBV10-1, the J call TRBJ2-6; a weak D match, TRBD2 (5 bases). The V end lost 2 bases, the J end lost 0 bases, and 17 bases lay between the germline ends. CDR3 size: 19 residues. Looked up from germline, CDR1 is WNHNN and CDR2 is SYGVQD (reference sequence). The CDR3 reads CASSEEGTDPSSGANVLTF. In DNA, the CDR3 is TGCGCCAGCAGTGAGGAGGGAACAGACCCAAGCTCTGGGGCCAACGTCCTGACTTTC.

The gene calls are TRBV5-1 and TRBJ2-4, with D perhaps TRBD2 (5 bases). V lost 1 base, J lost 5 bases, and 13 bases lay in between. The CDR3 spans 15 residues. Germline loops: CDR1 SGHRS, CDR2 YFSETQ. The CDR3: CASSLFGNRENIQYF. The CDR3 region has the DNA TGCGCCAGCAGCTTGTTCGGGAATCGGGAAAACATTCAGTACTTC. Using reference TRBV5-1 and TRBJ2-4 for the parts outside the CDR3, the full variable domain is KAGVTQTPRYLIKTRGQQVTLSCSPISGHRSVSWYQQTPGQGLQFLFEYFSETQRNKGNFPGRFSGRQFSNSRSEMNVSTLELGDSALYLCASSLFGNRENIQYFGAGTRLSVL.

This clone was counted a single time. CDR3 region: CASSPGVLGETQYF. CDR3 DNA: TGTGCCAGCAGCCCCGGCGTCCTAGGGGAGACCCAGTACTTC. The chain uses TRBV27 and TRBJ2-5; D unclear. Germline V gene sequence: CDR1 MNHEY, CDR2 SMNVEV (reference sequence). The CDR3 totals 14 residues. V was cut by 6 bases and J by 5 bases, with 16 bases left in between.

The chain employs TRBV27 and TRBJ2-1, with 9 bases that match TRBD2. J lost 3 bases, V lost 5 bases, and 5 bases had no gene match. The CDR3 extends over 15 amino acids. Germline V gene data show CDR1 as MNHEY and CDR2 as SMNVEV (reference sequence). CDR3 bases: TGTGCCAGCAGTCCCTCGACTAGCGGCTACAATGAGCAGTTCTTC. The encoded protein is CASSPSTSGYNEQFF.

V and J are TRBV6-1 and TRBJ2-1; a possible D gene is TRBD2 (5 bases). CDR3 size: 17 residues. Trimming left V 0 bases short and J 0 bases short, with 12 bases between. The V gene's germline CDR1 is MNHNS and CDR2 SASEGT. The CDR3 here is CASSEALGEPSYNEQFF. Here the CDR3 DNA reads TGTGCCAGCAGTGAAGCGCTTGGGGAGCCCTCCTACAATGAGCAGTTCTTC.

The rearrangement uses TRBV7-8 and TRBJ2-7, with 7 bases matching TRBD1. Looked up from germline, CDR1 is SGHVS and CDR2 is FQNEAQ. Trimming took 0 bases from V and 6 from J; bases not matched to a gene: 5. The length of the CDR3 is 14 residues. The CDR3 loop is CASSLAGTGVEQYF. The CDR3, as DNA: TGTGCCAGCAGCTTAGCGGGAACAGGGGTCGAGCAGTACTTC.

This clone appeared once. The chain employs TRBV4-3 and TRBJ2-3, with D possibly TRBD2 on 6 matching bases. Trimming took 1 base from V and 1 from J, leaving 18 bases between them. Germline V gene sequence: CDR1 LGHNA, CDR2 YSLEER. This CDR3 has 18 residues. The CDR3 DNA is TGCGCCAGCAGCCAAGGATTGTTAGCGGATGGGGGCACAGATACGCAGTATTTT. Amino acid sequence: CASSQGLLADGGTDTQYF.

The chain links TRBV7-8 to TRBJ2-5; 7 bases are shared with TRBD1. In germline, CDR1 is SGHVS, CDR2 FQNEAQ. The V segment lost 2 bases and the J segment 13 bases; nucleotides outside the gene matches: 13. The CDR3 sequence is 14 residues long. Here the CDR3 reads CASSLPGQVQGPYF. For the CDR3, the DNA is TGTGCCAGCAGCTTACCCGGACAGGTTCAGGGTCCGTACTTC.